This TCR beta chain emerged from a study of T cells in tuberculosis. For the study at large: This South African cohort compared adolescents with or without latent tuberculosis against adults with active tuberculosis. Blood was taken before or within 7 days of anti-tuberculosis therapy.

TCRdb keeps only in-frame clones here, not all; method: immunoSEQ multiplex PCR. The sample yields some 30,000 clones, under 95% seen once. The time point is: new active TB diagnosis, blood taken before or within 7 days of starting treatment. Tuberculosis was confirmed by positive sputum smear and/or M. tuberculosis culture. Trimming removed 4 bases from V and 4 bases from J; junction bases left unmatched: 13. Germline V gene sequence: CDR1 LGHNA, CDR2 YNFKEQ. The CDR3 is made up of 17 amino acids. This TCR came from an adult with tuberculosis. Specimen: PBMCs, collected at tuberculosis diagnosis. This sequence joins TRBV4-2 and TRBJ2-1, with 7 bases identical to TRBD2. CDR3 DNA sequence: TGTGCCAGCAGCCCCACTGGCGGGAGAGACCTATACAATGAGCAGTTCTTC. This sequence encodes CASSPTGGRDLYNEQFF.